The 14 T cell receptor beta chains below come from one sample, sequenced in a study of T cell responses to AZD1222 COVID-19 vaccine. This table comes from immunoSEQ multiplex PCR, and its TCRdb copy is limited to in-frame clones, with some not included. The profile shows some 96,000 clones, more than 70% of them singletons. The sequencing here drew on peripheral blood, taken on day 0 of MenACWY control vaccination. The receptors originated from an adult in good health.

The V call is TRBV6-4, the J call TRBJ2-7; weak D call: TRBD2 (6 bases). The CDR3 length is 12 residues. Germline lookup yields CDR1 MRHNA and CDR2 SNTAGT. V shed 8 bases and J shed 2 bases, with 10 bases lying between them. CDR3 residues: CASPWGAYEQYF. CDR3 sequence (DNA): TGTGCCAGCCCCTGGGGGGCCTACGAGCAGTACTTC.

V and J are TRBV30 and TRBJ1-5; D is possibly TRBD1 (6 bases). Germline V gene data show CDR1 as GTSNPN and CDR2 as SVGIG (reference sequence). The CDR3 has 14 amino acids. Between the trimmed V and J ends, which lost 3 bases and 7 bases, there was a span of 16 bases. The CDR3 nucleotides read TGTGCCTGGAGCCCAGGGGTGGCAGAGCAGCCCCAGCATTTT. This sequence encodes CAWSPGVAEQPQHF.

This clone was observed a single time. The CDR3 sequence: CSVRDSRTDTQYF. The CDR3 DNA reads as TGCAGCGTAAGGGACAGTCGCACAGATACGCAGTATTTT. V and J are TRBV29-1 and TRBJ2-3; 7 positions match TRBD1. This CDR3 spans 13 amino acids. Germline V gene sequence: CDR1 SQVTM, CDR2 ANQGSEA. After removal of 6 bases from V and 1 base from J, the junction contained 4 bases not matched to a gene.

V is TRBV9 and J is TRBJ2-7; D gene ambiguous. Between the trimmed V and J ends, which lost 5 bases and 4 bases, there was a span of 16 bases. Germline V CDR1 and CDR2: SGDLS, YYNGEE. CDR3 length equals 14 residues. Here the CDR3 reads CASSLGSDPYEQYF. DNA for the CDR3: TGTGCCAGCAGTCTGGGAAGCGACCCTTACGAGCAGTACTTC.

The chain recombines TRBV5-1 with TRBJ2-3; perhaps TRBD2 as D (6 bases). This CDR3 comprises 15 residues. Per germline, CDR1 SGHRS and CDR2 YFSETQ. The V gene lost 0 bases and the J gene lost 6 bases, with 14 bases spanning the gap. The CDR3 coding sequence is TGCGCCAGCAGCTTGGGGGGCGGGGATTTCGATACGCAGTATTTT. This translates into CASSLGGGDFDTQYF.

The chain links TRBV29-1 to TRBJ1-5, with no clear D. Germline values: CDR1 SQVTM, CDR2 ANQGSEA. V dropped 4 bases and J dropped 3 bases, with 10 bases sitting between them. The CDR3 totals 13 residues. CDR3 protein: CSVAGSPNQPQHF. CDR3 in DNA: TGCAGCGTTGCGGGGTCCCCCAATCAGCCCCAGCATTTT. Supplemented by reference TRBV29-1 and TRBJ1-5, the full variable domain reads SAVISQKPSRDICQRGTSLTIQCQVDSQVTMMFWYRQQPGQSLTLIATANQGSEATYESGFVIDKFPISRPNLTFSTLTVSNMSPEDSSIYLCSVAGSPNQPQHFGDGTRLSIL.

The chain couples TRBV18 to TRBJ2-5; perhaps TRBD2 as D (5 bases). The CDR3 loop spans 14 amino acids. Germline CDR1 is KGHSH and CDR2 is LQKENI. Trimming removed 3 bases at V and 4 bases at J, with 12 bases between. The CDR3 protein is CASSPAGLGETQYF. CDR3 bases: TGTGCCAGCTCACCGGCCGGACTCGGAGAGACCCAGTACTTC.

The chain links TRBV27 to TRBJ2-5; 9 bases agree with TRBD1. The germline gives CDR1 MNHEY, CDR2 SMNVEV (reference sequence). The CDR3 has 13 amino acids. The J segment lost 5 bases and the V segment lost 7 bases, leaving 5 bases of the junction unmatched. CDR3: CASTGQGFETQYF. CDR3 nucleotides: TGTGCCAGCACGGGACAGGGCTTCGAGACCCAGTACTTC.

CDR3 nucleotide sequence: TGTGCCAGCAGCTCCTTCGGTAGCTCCCTTTTCTTC. Translated, it gives CASSSFGSSLFF. The gene calls are TRBV7-3 and TRBJ2-1; D ambiguous. CDR1 is SGHTA, CDR2 FQGTGA, per germline. CDR3 length: 12 amino acids. V lost 4 bases, J lost 16 bases, and 17 bases lay in between.

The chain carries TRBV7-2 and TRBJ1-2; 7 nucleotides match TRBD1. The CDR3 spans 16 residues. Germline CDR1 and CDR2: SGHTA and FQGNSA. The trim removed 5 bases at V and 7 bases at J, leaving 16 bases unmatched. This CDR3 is CASSPTAAGGYGGYTF. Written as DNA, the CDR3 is TGTGCCAGCAGCCCTACTGCGGCAGGGGGTTACGGTGGCTACACCTTC.

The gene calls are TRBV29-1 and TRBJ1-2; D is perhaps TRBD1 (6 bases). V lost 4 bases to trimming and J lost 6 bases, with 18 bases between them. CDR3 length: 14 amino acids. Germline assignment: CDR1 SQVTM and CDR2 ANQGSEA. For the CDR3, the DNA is TGCAGCGTTGTTCTCGGGACACTCCCCGATGGCTACACCTTC. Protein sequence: CSVVLGTLPDGYTF.

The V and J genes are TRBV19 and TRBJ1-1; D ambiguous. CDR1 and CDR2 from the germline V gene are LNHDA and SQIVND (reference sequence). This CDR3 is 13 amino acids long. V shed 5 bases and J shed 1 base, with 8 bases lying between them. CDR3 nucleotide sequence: TGTGCCAGTAGTTGGGCGAGGAACACTGAAGCTTTCTTT. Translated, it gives CASSWARNTEAFF.

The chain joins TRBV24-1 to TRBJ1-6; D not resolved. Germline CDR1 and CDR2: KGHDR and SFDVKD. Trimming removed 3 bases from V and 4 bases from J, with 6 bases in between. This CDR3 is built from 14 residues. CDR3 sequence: CATSDGQYNSPLHF. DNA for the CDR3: TGTGCCACCAGTGATGGTCAGTATAATTCACCCCTCCACTTT.

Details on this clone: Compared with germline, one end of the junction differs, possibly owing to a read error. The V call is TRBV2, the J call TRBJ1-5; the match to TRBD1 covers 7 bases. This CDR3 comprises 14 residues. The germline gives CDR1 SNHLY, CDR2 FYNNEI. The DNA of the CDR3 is TGTGCCAGCAGGGAGGGGGCTAGCCATCAGCCCCAGCATTTT. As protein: CASREGASHQPQHF.